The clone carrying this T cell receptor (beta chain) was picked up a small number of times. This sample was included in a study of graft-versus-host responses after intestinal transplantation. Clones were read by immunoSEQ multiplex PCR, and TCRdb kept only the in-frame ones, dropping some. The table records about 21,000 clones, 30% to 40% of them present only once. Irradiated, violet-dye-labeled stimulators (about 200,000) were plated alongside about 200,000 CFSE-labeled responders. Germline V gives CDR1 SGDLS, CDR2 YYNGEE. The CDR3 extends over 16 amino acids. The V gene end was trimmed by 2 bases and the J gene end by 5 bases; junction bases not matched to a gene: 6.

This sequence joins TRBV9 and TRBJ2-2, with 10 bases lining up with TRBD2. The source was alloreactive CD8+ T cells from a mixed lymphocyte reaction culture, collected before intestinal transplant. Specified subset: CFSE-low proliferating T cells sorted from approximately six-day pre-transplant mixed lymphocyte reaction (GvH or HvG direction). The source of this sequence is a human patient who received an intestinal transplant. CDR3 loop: CASSVSGGADTGELFF. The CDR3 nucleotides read TGTGCCAGCAGCGTCAGCGGGGGGGCGGATACCGGGGAGCTGTTTTTT.